Each of the 8 T cell receptor beta chains below was sequenced from the same sample in a study of T cell responses to AZD1222 COVID-19 vaccine (dated by TCRdb to about 2021). Receptor amplification or capture employed the immunoSEQ multiplex PCR assay. Imported from immuneACCESS, the table was reduced by TCRdb to in-frame sequences with V and J called. These copies leave out some clones; in studies compared against another copy, an unresolved V gene accounts for under half, and the cause of the remainder is not known. For this sample there are some 140,000 clones; roughly 89% appear just once. Of the sample, just over 5.5% is held by the ten largest clones. In the paper's terms, the time point label means: baseline before first vaccination. Sequenced material: peripheral blood, taken on day 0 of AZD1222 vaccination. The receptors were sampled from an adult in good health.

The chain carries TRBV27 and TRBJ1-1, with D maybe TRBD1 (5 bases). V lost 9 bases, J lost 4 bases, and 18 bases lay in between. The germline gives CDR1 MNHEY, CDR2 SMNVEV (reference sequence). This CDR3 region has 14 residues. The CDR3, as DNA: TGTGCCAGTCTGCCCTCCGGGGGTGGCACTGAAGCTTTCTTT. Encoded protein: CASLPSGGGTEAFF.

The J gene is TRBJ1-5, the V gene TRBV20-1; no definite D call. The CDR3 contains 12 residues. V lost 3 bases and J 3 bases, leaving 6 bases between the germline ends. Per the germline V gene, CDR1 is DFQATT and CDR2 is SNEGSKA (reference sequence). The CDR3 coding sequence is TGCAGTGCTAGTAACACCAATCAGCCCCAGCATTTT. This sequence encodes CSASNTNQPQHF.

V and J are TRBV24-1 and TRBJ1-1; 10 bases agree with TRBD1. The V segment lost 2 bases and the J segment 1 base; nucleotides outside the gene matches: 3. Germline assignment: CDR1 KGHDR and CDR2 SFDVKD. The CDR3 totals 16 residues. In DNA, the CDR3 is TGTGCCACCAGTGATTCCCGGACAGGGGGGAACACTGAAGCTTTCTTT. It yields the protein CATSDSRTGGNTEAFF.

The J gene is TRBJ1-2, the V gene TRBV7-9, with D tentatively TRBD1 (5 bases). Germline-derived CDR1 and CDR2 are SEHNR and FQNEAQ (reference sequence). The V end was cut by 5 bases, the J end by 6 bases, with 10 bases between. This CDR3 contains 12 residues. The CDR3 DNA reads as TGTGCCAGCAGCCCCGGGGGGAATGGCTACACCTTC. This encodes CASSPGGNGYTF. Combining the CDR3 with reference TRBV7-9 and TRBJ1-2 gives the whole variable domain DTGVSQNPRHKITKRGQNVTFRCDPISEHNRLYWYRQTLGQGPEFLTYFQNEAQLEKSRLLSDRFSAERPKGSFSTLEIQRTEQGDSAMYLCASSPGGNGYTFGSGTRLTVV.

This clone came up once. The chain combines TRBV24-1 with TRBJ1-2, with TRBD1 matching 8 bases. The CDR3 totals 15 residues. The ends lost 4 bases at V and 5 bases at J; junction bases unmatched: 8. Germline V gives CDR1 KGHDR, CDR2 SFDVKD. The CDR3, as DNA: TGTGCCACCAGTGACCGCGGGACAGGCCCTTATGGCTACACCTTC. It encodes CATSDRGTGPYGYTF.

V and J are TRBV4-1 and TRBJ2-2; 7 bases match TRBD1. This CDR3 is built from 14 residues. Germline assignment: CDR1 MGHRA and CDR2 YSYEKL. V was pared by 3 bases and J by 6 bases, with 4 bases of the junction left unmatched. The CDR3 spells CASSQPDRAGELFF. In DNA, the CDR3 is TGCGCCAGCAGCCAGCCAGACAGGGCCGGGGAGCTGTTTTTT.

The rearrangement uses TRBV24-1 and TRBJ2-4; TRBD1 aligns across 9 bases. Germline assignment: CDR1 KGHDR and CDR2 SFDVKD. The CDR3 runs 14 residues. The ends lost 1 base at V and 7 bases at J; junction bases unmatched: 1. Written as DNA, the CDR3 is TGTGCCACCAGTGATTTAGGACAGGGGAACATTCAGTACTTC. This sequence encodes CATSDLGQGNIQYF.

Concerning this clone: An end of the junction differs from the germline gene, which may be a read error. The rearrangement links TRBV28 to TRBJ1-1; no clear D. The length of the CDR3 is 12 residues. Germline V gene sequence: CDR1 MDHEN, CDR2 SYDVKM. CDR3 nucleotide sequence: TGTGCCAGCACTTTACAAGAGTCCGAAGCTTTCTTT. Translated: CASTLQESEAFF.